This T cell receptor beta chain was profiled in a study of T cell responses to AZD1222 COVID-19 vaccine. Data came from immunoSEQ multiplex PCR; TCRdb stores just in-frame clones and leaves some out. The sample records around 160,000 clones, roughly 94% being singletons. V gave up 2 bases and J gave up 5 bases; unmatched junction bases: 28. The germline gives CDR1 LNHNV, CDR2 YYDKDF (reference sequence). This CDR3 is 22 amino acids long. The study, taken as a whole, reports: Only six or seven AZD1222 recipients tested seropositive at baseline. Spike as a whole was targeted by vaccine-associated CD4 TCRs, dominant at 160-218 and 743-854. The donors showed a predominance of white British ancestry and of females, with possible underestimation of clonal diversity. Unmutated variant regions are reportedly the target of nearly half of TCRs that are spike-specific.

To note about this clone: The antigen is undetermined.

The sequence came from an adult who received the AZD1222 COVID-19 vaccine. Material: peripheral blood, obtained 28 days after the second AZD1222 dose. This rearrangement joins TRBV15 to TRBJ2-3, with 7 nucleotides matching TRBD2. CDR3: CATSRSPPSLAGFESELDTQYF. The CDR3 bases are TGTGCCACCAGCAGATCCCCCCCATCCTTAGCGGGCTTCGAATCTGAGTTAGATACGCAGTATTTT.